Following are 25 T cell receptor beta chains from one sample sequenced in a study of blood T cell repertoires in COVID-19. The protocol was immunoSEQ multiplex PCR, while the TCRdb copy is restricted to in-frame clones and leaves out a portion. The data contain just over 150,000 clones, approximately 82% of them singletons. Specimen: peripheral blood. The receptors were gathered from a woman older than 75 with acute or convalescent COVID-19.

V usage is TRBV7-2 and J usage is TRBJ2-2; the match to TRBD2 covers 10 bases. Germline V gene lookup returns CDR1 SGHTA and CDR2 FQGNSA. Trimming took 5 bases from V and 4 from J; bases not matched to a gene: 7. The CDR3 has 16 amino acids. The CDR3 region is CASSPPSGRGTGELFF. CDR3 sequence (DNA): TGTGCCAGCAGCCCACCTAGCGGGAGAGGCACCGGGGAGCTGTTTTTT.

The rearrangement joins TRBV5-1 to TRBJ1-1, with unresolved D. The CDR3 totals 14 residues. The germline V and J ends were trimmed by 7 bases and 6 bases, with 19 bases remaining between them. Germline CDR1 is SGHRS and CDR2 is YFSETQ. The DNA for the CDR3 is TGCGCCAGCCGGGTTCACCGGGAATCCGCTGAAGCTTTCTTT. Its protein is CASRVHRESAEAFF.

The chain combines TRBV9 with TRBJ1-2, with 10 bases fitting TRBD1. Germline V gene data show CDR1 as SGDLS and CDR2 as YYNGEE. This CDR3 has 15 residues. J lost 2 bases, V lost 4 bases, and 5 bases had no gene match. In DNA, the CDR3 is TGTGCCAGCAGCCACCCGGGACAGGGGAACTATGGCTACACCTTC. This translates into CASSHPGQGNYGYTF.

V is TRBV19 and J is TRBJ1-2; 8 bases map to TRBD1. Germline lookup yields CDR1 LNHDA and CDR2 SQIVND (reference sequence). The CDR3 length is 15 residues. Unmatched junction bases numbered 7, after V lost 3 bases and J lost 4 bases. This CDR3 is CASSIRGRGPYGYTF. Here the CDR3 DNA reads TGTGCCAGTAGTATTCGGGGCAGGGGGCCCTATGGCTACACCTTC.

The rearrangement joins TRBV11-2 to TRBJ1-6; 9 nucleotides agree with TRBD1. This CDR3 comprises 17 residues. Trimming took 5 bases from V and 2 from J; bases not matched to a gene: 7. Germline assignment: CDR1 SGHAT and CDR2 FQNNGV. The CDR3 region is CASSIRQGGTYNSPLHF. DNA of the CDR3: TGTGCCAGCAGCATCCGACAGGGGGGGACCTATAATTCACCCCTCCACTTT.

The chain recombines TRBV12-3 or TRBV12-4 with TRBJ2-3; D is undetermined. The V end lost 6 bases, the J end lost 5 bases, and 6 bases lay between the germline ends. This CDR3 is built from 11 residues. CDR3 in amino acids: CASRAGDTQYF. The CDR3, as DNA: TGTGCCAGCAGGGCAGGAGATACGCAGTATTTT.

This chain connects TRBV7-7 to TRBJ2-1; TRBD2 aligns across 15 bases. The CDR3 runs to 19 residues. The germline CDR1 and CDR2 sequences are SSHAT and FNYEAQ (reference sequence). The V and J ends lost 5 bases and 7 bases, in that order; junction bases with no gene match: 15. The CDR3 loop is CASSEALTGTSGRRNEQFF. In nucleotides, the CDR3 is TGTGCCAGCAGCGAAGCATTAACCGGGACTAGCGGGAGGAGGAATGAGCAGTTCTTC.

The sample holds one count of this clone. The chain employs TRBV20-1 and TRBJ2-7; D uncertain. Looked up from germline, CDR1 is DFQATT and CDR2 is SNEGSKA (reference sequence). The ends were cut back, 4 bases at V and 1 base at J, with 5 bases in the middle. The CDR3 sequence is 11 residues long. CDR3 amino acids: CSATGSYEQYF. CDR3 nucleotide sequence: TGCAGTGCTACGGGTTCCTACGAGCAGTACTTC.

The genes are TRBV7-7 and TRBJ2-7; the D gene is possibly TRBD1 (7 bases). V was shortened by 5 bases and J by 7 bases, with 15 bases between the two germline ends. The CDR3 length is 13 residues. Germline lookup yields CDR1 SSHAT and CDR2 FNYEAQ (reference sequence). Written as DNA, the CDR3 is TGTGCCAGCAGCCTCAGGGGGGCTGGGGAGCAGTACTTC. Amino acids: CASSLRGAGEQYF.

This rearrangement joins TRBV19 to TRBJ2-2; D possibly corresponds to TRBD2 (5 bases). The CDR3 length is 16 residues. Per germline, CDR1 LNHDA and CDR2 SQIVND (reference sequence). V was trimmed by 4 bases and J by 1 base, leaving 13 bases between them. The CDR3 sequence: CASSTPSNWNTGELFF. The DNA for the CDR3 is TGTGCCAGTAGTACGCCTAGCAATTGGAACACCGGGGAGCTGTTTTTT.

The J gene is TRBJ2-1, the V gene TRBV19; 8 positions match TRBD2. J gave up 2 bases and V 4 bases, and 4 bases lay outside the gene matches. CDR1 is LNHDA and CDR2 is SQIVND in the germline V gene (reference sequence). The CDR3 has 15 residues. CDR3 DNA: TGTGCCAGTAGTACCCATAGCGGGACCTACAATGAGCAGTTCTTC. Its protein product is CASSTHSGTYNEQFF.

This clone was seen only a few times. This chain uses TRBV11-2 with TRBJ1-2; the D is unclear. Germline loops: CDR1 SGHAT, CDR2 FQNNGV. The CDR3 length is 12 residues. Trimming cost V 3 bases and J 2 bases, with 4 bases left between them. This CDR3 reads CASSFRNYGYTF. CDR3 nucleotides: TGTGCCAGCAGCTTCCGGAACTATGGCTACACCTTC. The variable domain in full, completed from reference TRBV11-2 and TRBJ1-2, reads EAGVAQSPRYKIIEKRQSVAFWCNPISGHATLYWYQQILGQGPKLLIQFQNNGVVDDSQLPKDRFSAERLKGVDSTLKIQPAKLEDSAVYLCASSFRNYGYTFGSGTRLTVV.

The chain recombines TRBV9 with TRBJ1-4, with a possible D match to TRBD1 (5 bases). Deletions cut 0 bases from V and 2 bases from J, with 14 bases between. Germline CDR1 SGDLS, CDR2 YYNGEE. This CDR3 comprises 17 residues. This CDR3 reads CASSVGAGSGTNEKLFF. The CDR3 region has the DNA TGTGCCAGCAGCGTAGGGGCAGGGTCGGGTACTAATGAAAAACTGTTTTTT.

The J gene is TRBJ2-1, the V gene TRBV5-6; 12 nucleotides line up with TRBD2. The germline CDR1 and CDR2 sequences are SGHDT and YYEEEE. V shed 1 base and J 7 bases; nucleotides not matched to a gene: 15. CDR3 length equals 19 residues. In DNA form, the CDR3 reads TGTGCCAGCAGCTTGCGTCTAGCGGGAGGGCCCTCGATAATGAATGAGCAGTTCTTC. Translation gives CASSLRLAGGPSIMNEQFF.

The chain combines TRBV15 with TRBJ2-7, with D tentatively TRBD1 (5 bases). V was trimmed by 4 bases and J by 6 bases, leaving 13 bases between them. Germline V gene data show CDR1 as LNHNV and CDR2 as YYDKDF (reference sequence). The CDR3 runs to 13 residues. In DNA form, the CDR3 reads TGTGCCACCAGCATAGGGGCCGGGTTCGAGCAGTACTTC. The encoded protein is CATSIGAGFEQYF.

The chain links TRBV19 to TRBJ2-2, with D unresolved. Per germline, CDR1 LNHDA and CDR2 SQIVND (reference sequence). Trimming took 0 bases from V and 2 from J, leaving 13 bases between them. The CDR3 is 17 amino acids. The CDR3 loop reads CASSIDTGFSNTGELFF. The CDR3 bases are TGTGCCAGTAGTATAGATACCGGGTTCTCAAACACCGGGGAGCTGTTTTTT.

The V gene is TRBV7-2, the J gene TRBJ2-2; the D gene is possibly TRBD2 (6 bases). This CDR3 comprises 17 residues. With 5 bases removed from V and 4 bases from J, the gap between germline ends came to 20 bases. Germline CDR1 reads SGHTA; CDR2 reads FQGNSA. As DNA, the CDR3 is TGTGCCAGCAGCCCGCGCCGGACTACAGTGATCACCGGGGAGCTGTTTTTT. It is translated as CASSPRRTTVITGELFF. Full variable domain (rest looked up from reference TRBV7-2 and TRBJ2-2): GAGVSQSPSNKVTEKGKDVELRCDPISGHTALYWYRQSLGQGLEFLIYFQGNSAPDKSGLPSDRFSAERTGGSVSTLTIQRTQQEDSAVYLCASSPRRTTVITGELFFGEGSRLTVL.

The chain links TRBV2 to TRBJ1-1; tentative D call: TRBD1 (6 bases). This CDR3 spans 15 amino acids. The germline V gene encodes CDR1 SNHLY and CDR2 FYNNEI. Trimming removed 5 bases from V and 10 bases from J, with 23 bases in between. The CDR3 DNA reads TGTGCCAGCAGTTTAATACTCCTGTATGAACAGGGAGCTTTCTTT. Protein sequence: CASSLILLYEQGAFF.

The V and J genes are TRBV6-5 and TRBJ1-2; no reliable D call. V lost 2 bases, J lost 4 bases, and 14 bases lay in between. Per germline, CDR1 MNHEY and CDR2 SVGAGI. This CDR3 has 15 amino acids. In DNA, the CDR3 is TGTGCCAGCAGTTACGCCGGCACATCGGGCTATGGCTACACCTTC. Its translation is CASSYAGTSGYGYTF.

The J gene is TRBJ2-7, the V gene TRBV7-2; TRBD2 agrees at 7 bases. The V gene end was trimmed by 4 bases and the J gene end by 2 bases; junction bases not matched to a gene: 5. Germline lookup yields CDR1 SGHTA and CDR2 FQGNSA. The CDR3 consists of 14 residues. The DNA for the CDR3 is TGTGCCAGCAGCTGGCGGGGAGGGCCCTACGAGCAGTACTTC. It is translated as CASSWRGGPYEQYF.

The V gene is TRBV19, the J gene TRBJ2-3; D is uncertain. Trimming left V 3 bases short and J 2 bases short, with 18 bases between. In germline, CDR1 is LNHDA, CDR2 SQIVND (reference sequence). The CDR3 covers 17 residues. The CDR3 nucleotides are TGTGCCAGTAGTATGGGCAACCCACGCAAAATCACAGATACGCAGTATTTT. Translation gives CASSMGNPRKITDTQYF.

The V and J genes are TRBV12-3 or TRBV12-4 and TRBJ2-7; 8 bases line up with TRBD1. The CDR3 sequence is 12 residues long. V lost 5 bases to trimming and J lost 9 bases; unmatched junction nucleotides: 6. CDR3 bases: TGTGCCAGCAGTCCAGGACAGGGATGGCAGTACTTC. Translated, it gives CASSPGQGWQYF.

The table lists this clone with a few counts. This chain uses TRBV7-9 with TRBJ1-1; 7 bases fit TRBD1. J was trimmed by 5 bases and V by 3 bases; bases with no gene match: 6. Looked up from germline, CDR1 is SEHNR and CDR2 is FQNEAQ (reference sequence). The CDR3 consists of 14 residues. The CDR3 sequence: CASSFEGARTEAFF. CDR3 nucleotides: TGTGCCAGCAGCTTTGAGGGGGCAAGAACTGAAGCTTTCTTT.

This chain's CDR3 is CASSSQGQKMNTEAFF. Written as DNA, the CDR3 is TGCGCCAGCAGCTCCCAAGGACAGAAAATGAACACTGAAGCTTTCTTT. V usage is TRBV4-1 and J usage is TRBJ1-1; D may be TRBD1 (6 bases). From germline, CDR1 is MGHRA and CDR2 YSYEKL. The V and J ends lost 5 bases and 0 bases respectively, with 16 bases between them. The CDR3 is made up of 16 amino acids.

The chain recombines TRBV20-1 with TRBJ1-2; D gene ambiguous. V was pared by 3 bases and J by 2 bases, with 7 bases between. Germline V gene lookup returns CDR1 DFQATT and CDR2 SNEGSKA (reference sequence). This CDR3 region has 12 residues. The CDR3 loop reads CSASDQNYGYTF. The CDR3 bases are TGCAGTGCTAGTGACCAGAACTATGGCTACACCTTC.